These 5 T cell receptor beta chains share one sample of origin, sequenced in a study of T cells in Graves' hyperthyroidism and ophthalmopathy. Amplified TCR beta CDR3 regions derived from RNA transcripts. HTBI primers were employed in a first-round RT-PCR of the TCR CDR3. TCRdb reprocessed the multiplex PCR reads via MiXCR and lists one record per CDR3 protein. The top ten hold roughly 5.5% of the sample, which has roughly 580,000 distinct CDR3 sequences, about 14% seen once. Sequencing input: blood. These receptors were obtained from a woman aged 30 to 39 with Graves' hyperthyroidism that later progressed to Graves' ophthalmopathy.

This clonotype was detected many times. The chain joins TRBV2 to TRBJ1-6, with 9 bases matching TRBD1. V was pared by 7 bases and J by 7 bases, with 5 bases of the junction left unmatched. The CDR3 is 14 amino acids. The germline V gene encodes CDR1 SNHLY and CDR2 FYNNEI. The CDR3 here is CASIAGTGNSPLHF. The CDR3 nucleotides are TGTGCCAGCATCGCCGGGACAGGGAATTCACCCCTCCACTTT.

The table lists this clonotype with many counts. The chain joins TRBV6-1 to TRBJ1-1; no firm D call. The CDR3 spans 12 residues. The germline gives CDR1 MNHNS, CDR2 SASEGT. V shed 8 bases and J shed 0 bases, with 7 bases lying between them. The CDR3 sequence: CASRTVNTEAFF. The DNA for the CDR3 is TGTGCCAGCCGTACCGTGAACACTGAAGCTTTCTTT.

This clonotype occurred many times. This chain uses TRBV12-3 or TRBV12-4 with TRBJ2-5; D uncertain. V was shortened by 5 bases and J by 3 bases, with 7 bases between the two germline ends. The CDR3 consists of 12 residues. CDR3 nucleotide sequence: TGTGCCAGCAGTAATAATGAAGAGACCCAGTACTTC. It specifies CASSNNEETQYF.

Note on this clonotype: A much larger clonotype is one base distant, so this may be a read error. V usage is TRBV27 and J usage is TRBJ2-2, with a tentative D call TRBD2 (5 bases). Germline-derived CDR1 and CDR2 are MNHEY and SMNVEV (reference sequence). The CDR3 is made up of 14 amino acids. CDR3 in DNA: TGTGCCAGCAGTTTACTAGCTGGGTCCGGGGAGCTGTATTTT. It codes for CASSLLAGSGELYF.

This clonotype showed up many times. The chain employs TRBV12-3 or TRBV12-4 and TRBJ2-7; 9 positions match TRBD2. With 8 bases clipped from V and 6 bases from J, the junction kept 8 bases outside the gene matches. CDR3 size: 13 residues. The CDR3 is CASGSGLAPEQYF. CDR3 nucleotide sequence: TGTGCCAGCGGATCGGGACTAGCACCCGAGCAGTACTTC.